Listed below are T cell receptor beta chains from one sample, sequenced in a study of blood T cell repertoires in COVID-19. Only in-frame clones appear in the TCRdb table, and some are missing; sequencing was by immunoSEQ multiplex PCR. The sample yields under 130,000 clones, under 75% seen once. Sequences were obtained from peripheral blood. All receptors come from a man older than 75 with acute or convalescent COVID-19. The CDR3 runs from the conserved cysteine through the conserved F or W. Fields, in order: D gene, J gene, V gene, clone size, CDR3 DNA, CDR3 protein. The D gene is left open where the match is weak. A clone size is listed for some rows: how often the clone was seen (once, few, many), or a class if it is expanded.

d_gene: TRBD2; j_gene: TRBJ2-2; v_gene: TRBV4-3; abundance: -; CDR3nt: TGCGCCAGCAGCCAGGATCTGACTCCCGGCGGGAGCACCGGGGAGCTGTTTTTT; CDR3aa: CASSQDLTPGGSTGELFF
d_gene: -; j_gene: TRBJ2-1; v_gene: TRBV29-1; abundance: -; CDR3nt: TGCAGCGTTGAAGATCAACGGCAGGGCATGTTCTTC; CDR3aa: CSVEDQRQGMFF
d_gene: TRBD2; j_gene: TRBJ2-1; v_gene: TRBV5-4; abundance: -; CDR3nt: TGTGCCAGCAGCTTGTCGAGGCTGGCGGGAGGGTCAAATGAGCAGTTCTTC; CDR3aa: CASSLSRLAGGSNEQFF
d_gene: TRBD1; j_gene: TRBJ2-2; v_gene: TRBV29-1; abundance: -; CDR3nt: TGCAGCGTTCGAAAGGGGGCTCGGGACACCGGGGAGCTGTTTTTT; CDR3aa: CSVRKGARDTGELFF
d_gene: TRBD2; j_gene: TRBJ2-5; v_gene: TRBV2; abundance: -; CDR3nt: TGTGCCAGCCAGGCCTTGACTAGCGACCAAGAGACCCAGTACTTC; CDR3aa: CASQALTSDQETQYF
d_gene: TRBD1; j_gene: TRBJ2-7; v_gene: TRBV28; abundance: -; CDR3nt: TGTGCCAGCAGTTCCGGGACAGAAGTTTACGAGCAGTACTTC; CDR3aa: CASSSGTEVYEQYF
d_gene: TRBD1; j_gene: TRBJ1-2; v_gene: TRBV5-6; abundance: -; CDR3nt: TGTGCCAGCAGCTTCAGACAGGGAGGTCATTCTGGCTACACCTTC; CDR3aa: CASSFRQGGHSGYTF
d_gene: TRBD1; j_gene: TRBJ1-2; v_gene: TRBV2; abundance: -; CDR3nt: TGTGCCAGCACTACTCAGGGGGCGAACTATGGCTACACCTTC; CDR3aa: CASTTQGANYGYTF
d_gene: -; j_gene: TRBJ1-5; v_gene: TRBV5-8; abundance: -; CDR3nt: TGTGCCAGCAGCCAAGGGACATCTTATAGCAATCAGCCCCAGCATTTT; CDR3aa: CASSQGTSYSNQPQHF
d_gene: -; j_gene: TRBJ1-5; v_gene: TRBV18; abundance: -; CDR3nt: TGTGCCAGCTCACAAGGGTCCCAGGGGATTGGTCAGCCCCAGCATTTT; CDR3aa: CASSQGSQGIGQPQHF
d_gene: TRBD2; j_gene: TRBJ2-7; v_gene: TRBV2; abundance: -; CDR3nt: TGTGCCAGCTGGGGGGGACTAGCGGGGAGGGCCCCCGAGCAGTACTTC; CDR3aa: CASWGGLAGRAPEQYF
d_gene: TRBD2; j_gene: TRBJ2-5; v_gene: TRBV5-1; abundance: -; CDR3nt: TGCGCCAGCAGCTTGACTAGCGGAATACAAGAGACCCAGTACTTC; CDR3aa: CASSLTSGIQETQYF
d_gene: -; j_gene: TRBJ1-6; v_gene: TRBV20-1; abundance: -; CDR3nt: TGCAGTGCTAGTGAAGGGGCGAATTCACCCCTCCACTTT; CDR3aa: CSASEGANSPLHF
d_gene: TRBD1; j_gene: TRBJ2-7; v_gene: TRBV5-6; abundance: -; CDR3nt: TGTGCCAGCAGCTGGGGACAGGGCCCCTACGAGCAGTACTTC; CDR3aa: CASSWGQGPYEQYF
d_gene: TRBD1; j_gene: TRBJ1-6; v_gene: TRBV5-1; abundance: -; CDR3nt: TGCGCCAGCAGCCCCCAGACAGGGAATAATTCACCCCTCCACTTT; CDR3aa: CASSPQTGNNSPLHF
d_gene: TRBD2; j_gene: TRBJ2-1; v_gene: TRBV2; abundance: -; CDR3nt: TGTGCCAGCACCTTAGCGGGAGGGCCTTTTGAGCAGTTCTTC; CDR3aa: CASTLAGGPFEQFF
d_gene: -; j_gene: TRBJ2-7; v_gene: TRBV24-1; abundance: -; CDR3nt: TGTGCCACCGTAAGCCGACGCCGGACTTGCGAGCAGTACTTC; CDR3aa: CATVSRRRTCEQYF
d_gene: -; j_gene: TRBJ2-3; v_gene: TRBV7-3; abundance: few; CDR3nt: TGTGCCAGCAGCTTAGACTGGTCTAGCACAGATACGCAGTATTTT; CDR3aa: CASSLDWSSTDTQYF
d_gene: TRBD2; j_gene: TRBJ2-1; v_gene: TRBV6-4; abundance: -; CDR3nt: TGTGCCAGCAGTTATGATAGCGGGAGCGGGAATGAGCAGTTCTTC; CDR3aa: CASSYDSGSGNEQFF
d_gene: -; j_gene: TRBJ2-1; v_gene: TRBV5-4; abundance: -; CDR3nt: TGTGCCAGCAGCCGGTCGGGTAATGAGCAGTTCTTC; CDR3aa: CASSRSGNEQFF
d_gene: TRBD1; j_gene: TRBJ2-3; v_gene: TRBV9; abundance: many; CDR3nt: TGTGCCAGCAGCGTAGGACAGGGACGCACAGATACGCAGTATTTT; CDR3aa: CASSVGQGRTDTQYF
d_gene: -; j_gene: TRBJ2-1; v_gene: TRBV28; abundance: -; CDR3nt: TGTGCCAGCAGTTTATGGGCGGAGCCTCGAGAGGAGCAGTTCTTC; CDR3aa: CASSLWAEPREEQFF
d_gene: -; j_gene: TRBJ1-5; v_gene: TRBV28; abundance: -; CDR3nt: TGTGCCAGCAGCCACAATCAGCCCCAGCATTTT; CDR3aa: CASSHNQPQHF
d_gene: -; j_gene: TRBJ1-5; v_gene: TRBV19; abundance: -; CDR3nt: TGTGCCAGTAGTACCGAGACAGGTGACCATCAGCCCCAGCATTTT; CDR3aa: CASSTETGDHQPQHF
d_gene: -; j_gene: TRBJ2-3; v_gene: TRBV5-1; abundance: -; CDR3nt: TGCGCCAGCAGCTATGCCTCGGAGGGAGATACGCAGTATTTT; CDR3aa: CASSYASEGDTQYF
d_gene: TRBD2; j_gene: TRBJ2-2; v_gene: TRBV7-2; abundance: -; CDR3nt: TGTGCCAGCAGCTTTCTAGCGGGAGATCATGGCGGGGAGCTGTTTTTT; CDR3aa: CASSFLAGDHGGELFF
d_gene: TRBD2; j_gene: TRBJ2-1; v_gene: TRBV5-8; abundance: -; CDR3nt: TGTGCCAGCAGCTCAGGGACTATCGCGACCAATGAGCAGTTCTTC; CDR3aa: CASSSGTIATNEQFF
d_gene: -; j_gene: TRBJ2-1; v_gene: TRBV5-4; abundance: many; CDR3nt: TGTGCCAGCAGCGGTATGGGAGACACCCACAATGAGCAGTTCTTC; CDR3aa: CASSGMGDTHNEQFF
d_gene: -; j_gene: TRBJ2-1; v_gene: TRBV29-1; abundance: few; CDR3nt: TGCAGCGTTCCGGACAGACCCAACTACAATGAGCAGTTCTTC; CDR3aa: CSVPDRPNYNEQFF